These T cell receptor beta chains were read from a single sample in a study of T cell responses to AZD1222 COVID-19 vaccine. The protocol was immunoSEQ multiplex PCR, while the TCRdb copy is restricted to in-frame clones and leaves out a portion. The sample has 170,000 or so clones; about 90% are singletons. This sample comprised peripheral blood, obtained on day 0 of AZD1222 vaccination. Source of these receptors: an adult in good health. CDR3s include the opening cysteine and the closing phenylalanine or tryptophan. A D gene is named only where the DNA matches it firmly. Only part of the rows carry a size: once, few, many, or a class if the clone is expanded.

D gene,V gene,clone size,J gene,CDR3 protein,CDR3 DNA
NA,TRBV19,NA,TRBJ2-7,CASSIRSTDRGQYF,TGTGCCAGTAGTATCCGGTCGACCGATCGGGGGCAGTACTTC
NA,TRBV20-1,NA,TRBJ2-7,CSASFLILRPEQYF,TGCAGTGCTAGTTTCCTGATCCTCCGCCCCGAGCAGTACTTC
TRBD2,TRBV19,NA,TRBJ2-1,CASSETSGSRRHEQFF,TGTGCCAGTAGTGAGACTAGCGGGAGTCGTAGGCATGAGCAGTTCTTC
TRBD2,TRBV5-4,NA,TRBJ2-1,CASSFGLANRQFF,TGTGCCAGCAGCTTCGGACTAGCTAATAGGCAGTTCTTC
NA,TRBV19,few,TRBJ1-2,CASTHGVYGYTF,TGTGCCAGCACCCACGGAGTGTATGGCTACACCTTC
NA,TRBV5-5,NA,TRBJ1-4,CASSVGATDEKLFF,TGTGCCAGCAGCGTGGGGGCGACCGATGAAAAACTGTTTTTT
NA,TRBV3-1/TRBV3-2,NA,TRBJ1-1,CASSTRGANTEAFF,TGTGCCAGCAGCACCCGGGGAGCGAACACTGAAGCTTTCTTT
TRBD1,TRBV5-1,NA,TRBJ1-1,CASSIGQGMNTEAFF,TGCGCCAGCAGCATCGGACAGGGGATGAACACTGAAGCTTTCTTT
NA,TRBV11-2,NA,TRBJ1-2,CASSLETGNYGYTF,TGTGCCAGCAGCTTAGAGACGGGGAACTATGGCTACACCTTC
NA,TRBV28,NA,TRBJ2-2,CATRRQRSGELFF,TGTGCCACCCGTCGGCAGCGTTCCGGGGAGCTGTTTTTT
NA,TRBV3-1/TRBV3-2,once,TRBJ1-5,CASSLRGVQPQHF,TGTGCCAGCAGCCTCCGAGGGGTTCAGCCCCAGCATTTT
NA,TRBV7-9,NA,TRBJ2-7,CASVIDSGFDEQYF,TGTGCCAGCGTTATCGACTCGGGGTTTGACGAGCAGTACTTC
NA,TRBV5-1,few,TRBJ2-2,CASSLVGNGELFF,TGCGCCAGCAGCTTGGTAGGGAACGGGGAGCTGTTTTTT
TRBD1,TRBV7-9,NA,TRBJ1-5,CASSLDREYQPQHF,TGTGCCAGCAGCTTGGACAGGGAGTACCAGCCCCAGCATTTT
TRBD2,TRBV4-1,NA,TRBJ2-5,CASSRSGLAGNGETQYF,TGCGCCAGCAGCAGATCGGGACTAGCGGGGAATGGGGAGACCCAGTACTTC
TRBD1,TRBV7-9,once,TRBJ1-2,CASSLMGQTPYGYTF,TGTGCCAGCAGCCTAATGGGACAGACTCCCTATGGCTACACCTTC
NA,TRBV2,NA,TRBJ1-5,CASSVGQRQGRGRGSQHF,TGTGCCAGCAGTGTCGGTCAAAGGCAGGGGAGAGGCAGAGGGTCCCAGCATTTT
NA,TRBV18,few,TRBJ2-3,CASSPPGLRSTDTQYF,TGTGCCAGCTCACCACCGGGCCTCCGGAGCACAGATACGCAGTATTTT
NA,TRBV14,NA,TRBJ1-1,CASSLTGYTEAFF,TGTGCCAGCAGCCTCACAGGGTACACTGAAGCTTTCTTT
NA,TRBV4-1,NA,TRBJ1-3,CASSQDRGTPSGNTIYF,TGCGCCAGCAGCCAAGATCGGGGGACTCCCTCTGGAAACACCATATATTTT
NA,TRBV27,NA,TRBJ1-1,CASSSGARTEAFF,TGTGCCAGCAGTTCGGGGGCTCGGACTGAAGCTTTCTTT
NA,TRBV7-2,NA,TRBJ2-5,CASSLRPSVQETQYF,TGTGCCAGCAGCTTAAGGCCTAGCGTACAAGAGACCCAGTACTTC
NA,TRBV18,NA,TRBJ2-7,CASSPSTPGIYEQYF,TGTGCCAGCTCACCATCTACACCGGGGATTTACGAGCAGTACTTC
NA,TRBV28,NA,TRBJ1-2,CASSPSYGYTF,TGTGCCAGCAGTCCTTCCTATGGCTACACCTTC
NA,TRBV4-1,NA,TRBJ2-1,CASSQDFGLEQFF,TGCGCCAGCAGCCAAGATTTCGGACTAGAGCAGTTCTTC
NA,TRBV25-1,NA,TRBJ2-5,CASSPGVMHQETQYF,TGTGCCAGCAGTCCCGGGGTAATGCACCAAGAGACCCAGTACTTC
NA,TRBV4-2,NA,TRBJ1-1,CASSPAGHLNTEAFF,TGTGCCAGCAGCCCTGCTGGACACTTGAACACTGAAGCTTTCTTT
NA,TRBV2,NA,TRBJ1-2,CASTRTSGVYGYTF,TGTGCCAGCACACGGACATCGGGGGTCTATGGCTACACCTTC
NA,TRBV15,NA,TRBJ2-1,CATSRDWGNEQFF,TGTGCCACCAGCAGAGATTGGGGGAATGAGCAGTTCTTC
NA,TRBV5-6,NA,TRBJ1-3,CASSLRGPGNTIYF,TGTGCCAGCAGCTTAAGGGGTCCTGGAAACACCATATATTTT
TRBD1,TRBV5-1,NA,TRBJ1-6,CASSLGGQGMPYNSPLHF,TGCGCCAGCAGCTTGGGCGGACAGGGGATGCCCTATAATTCACCCCTCCACTTT
NA,TRBV2,NA,TRBJ1-1,CASAANTEAFF,TGTGCCAGTGCTGCAAACACTGAAGCTTTCTTT
NA,TRBV3-1/TRBV3-2,NA,TRBJ2-7,CASTQSTGTYEQYF,TGTGCCAGCACCCAGTCCACAGGGACCTACGAGCAGTACTTC
NA,TRBV24-1,NA,TRBJ2-5,CATSDFPSGNQETQYF,TGTGCCACCAGTGATTTTCCGTCGGGGAACCAAGAGACCCAGTACTTC
TRBD2,TRBV3-1/TRBV3-2,once,TRBJ2-3,CASSRGTSGSRTDTQYF,TGTGCCAGCAGCCGAGGGACTAGCGGGAGTCGGACAGATACGCAGTATTTT
NA,TRBV7-9,NA,TRBJ2-1,CASSQQSGYNEQFF,TGTGCCAGCAGCCAGCAAAGCGGCTACAATGAGCAGTTCTTC
NA,TRBV7-2,NA,TRBJ2-2,CASSFSRNTGELFF,TGTGCCAGCAGCTTCAGCAGGAACACCGGAGAGCTGTTTTTT
NA,TRBV19,NA,TRBJ1-3,CASSTGGSGNTIYF,TGTGCCAGTAGTACAGGAGGCTCTGGAAACACCATATATTTT
NA,TRBV7-6,NA,TRBJ1-1,CASSLTVPSLNTEAFF,TGTGCCAGCAGCTTGACGGTGCCTAGCTTGAACACTGAAGCTTTCTTT
TRBD1,TRBV5-1,NA,TRBJ2-7,CASWDPGQRTYEQYF,TGCGCCAGCTGGGACCCGGGACAGCGAACCTACGAGCAGTACTTC
NA,TRBV5-4,NA,TRBJ2-7,CASSLANWGYEQYF,TGTGCCAGCAGCTTAGCTAATTGGGGCTACGAGCAGTACTTC
NA,TRBV10-3,once,TRBJ2-2,CAISESLGTTNTGELFF,TGTGCCATCAGTGAGTCGCTTGGGACAACGAACACCGGGGAGCTGTTTTTT
TRBD1,TRBV2,NA,TRBJ1-1,CATLDRADTEAFF,TGTGCCACCCTGGACAGGGCAGACACTGAAGCTTTCTTT
NA,TRBV5-1,once,TRBJ2-2,CASSFPENTGELFF,TGCGCCAGCAGCTTCCCGGAGAACACCGGGGAGCTGTTTTTT
NA,TRBV27,NA,TRBJ2-4,CASSPWGRTRTGKNIQYF,TGTGCCAGCAGTCCTTGGGGGCGAACCAGAACTGGTAAAAACATTCAGTACTTC
TRBD1,TRBV3-1/TRBV3-2,NA,TRBJ2-2,CASSPRDRGPGELFF,TGTGCCAGCAGCCCCCGGGACAGGGGGCCCGGGGAGCTGTTTTTT
NA,TRBV5-1,NA,TRBJ1-2,CASSLGSAGGFGYTF,TGCGCCAGCAGCTTGGGGTCGGCTGGGGGCTTTGGCTACACCTTC
TRBD1,TRBV6-2/TRBV6-3,NA,TRBJ2-7,CASSYSKTDRGHYEQYF,TGTGCCAGCAGTTACTCGAAAACGGACAGGGGGCACTACGAGCAGTACTTC
TRBD1,TRBV11-2,few,TRBJ1-4,CASSLFLEDRAGEKLFF,TGTGCCAGCAGCTTATTTTTAGAGGACAGGGCCGGTGAAAAACTGTTTTTT
TRBD2,TRBV11-3,NA,TRBJ2-2,CASSFSGRHTGELFF,TGTGCCAGCAGCTTTTCCGGGAGGCACACCGGGGAGCTGTTTTTT
TRBD1,TRBV5-1,NA,TRBJ1-4,CASSWGTGTTNEKLFF,TGCGCCAGCAGCTGGGGGACAGGGACGACTAATGAAAAACTGTTTTTT
NA,TRBV6-2/TRBV6-3,few,TRBJ1-2,CASSPGSLYGYTF,TGTGCCAGCAGTCCCGGGTCTCTCTATGGCTACACCTTC
NA,TRBV5-1,NA,TRBJ1-2,CASSLGGGALNGYTF,TGCGCCAGCAGCTTGGGTGGGGGCGCATTGAATGGCTACACCTTC
NA,TRBV14,NA,TRBJ2-7,CASSPTDSRTYEQYF,TGTGCCAGCAGCCCTACCGACAGTAGAACCTACGAGCAGTACTTC
TRBD2,TRBV4-1,NA,TRBJ2-2,CASSQDPGLAGGGTGELFF,TGCGCCAGCAGCCAAGATCCGGGACTAGCGGGAGGAGGCACCGGGGAGCTGTTTTTT
NA,TRBV6-5,NA,TRBJ1-2,CASMRRGGGGYTF,TGTGCCAGCATGAGGAGGGGCGGAGGGGGCTACACCTTC
NA,TRBV30,NA,TRBJ2-2,CAWTWGGTGELFF,TGTGCCTGGACTTGGGGTGGCACCGGGGAGCTGTTTTTT